Listed below are T cell receptor beta chains from one sample, sequenced in a study of shared clonotypes between healthy human individuals. Only in-frame clones appear in the TCRdb table, and some are missing; sequencing was by immunoSEQ multiplex PCR. This sample has fewer than 650,000 clones; less than 80% occur once, and the top ten carry approximately 13%. Sequencing was performed on PBMCs. All receptors come from a woman between 40 and 50 years old in good health. Some clones in this sample may be carry-over from other donors' samples. Each CDR3 is given with its conserved first and last residue. The D gene is left open where the match is weak. Clone size appears in some rows only: once, few, many, or a class for an expanded clone.

>.|TRBJ2-7|TRBV9|TRBD1
TGTGCCAGCAGCGTAGAGGAAGGGGGCCAGTACTTC
CASSVEEGGQYF
>.|TRBJ2-2|TRBV5-1|TRBD2
TGCGCCAGCAGGGCGGGTAGCGGGAGAAGAACCGGGGAGCTGTTTTTT
CASRAGSGRRTGELFF
>.|TRBJ1-2|TRBV28|TRBD1
TGTGCCAGCAGTGGGCGGGACAGGGGTGTTTATGGCTACACCTTC
CASSGRDRGVYGYTF
>.|TRBJ2-7|TRBV5-1|.
TGCGCCAGCTCCGGGACCCAAACCAGCTACGAGCAGTACTTC
CASSGTQTSYEQYF
>.|TRBJ1-2|TRBV5-3|.
TGTGCCAGAAGCTATCCAGGCGGTTGGAACTATGGCTACACCTTC
CARSYPGGWNYGYTF
>.|TRBJ1-5|TRBV28|.
TGTGCCATACCAGGGTACGTTGGAAGCAATCAGCCCCAGCATTTT
CAIPGYVGSNQPQHF
>few|TRBJ2-7|TRBV11-1|TRBD1
TGTGCCAGCAGCTTAGGACAGGGGATCTCCTACGAGCAGTACTTC
CASSLGQGISYEQYF
>.|TRBJ2-7|TRBV28|.
TGTGCCAGCAGTTTCAAGGGGGAACGAGACAACTACGAGCAGTACTTC
CASSFKGERDNYEQYF
>.|TRBJ2-1|TRBV11-1|.
TGTGCCAGCAGCTTAGAGATCCGGGGTGAGCAGTTCTTC
CASSLEIRGEQFF
>.|TRBJ1-3|TRBV15|.
TGTGCCACCAGCAGAGATTTGGTCTCTGGAAACACCATATATTTT
CATSRDLVSGNTIYF
>.|TRBJ2-5|TRBV25-1|TRBD1
TGTGCCAGCAGTGAGGGACAGGTGGAGGGGTACCAAGAGACCCAGTACTTC
CASSEGQVEGYQETQYF
>.|TRBJ1-4|TRBV5-1|TRBD1
TGCGCCAGCAGCTTGGCTGGGACAGGGATTGAAAAACTGTTTTTT
CASSLAGTGIEKLFF
>.|TRBJ1-5|TRBV7-9|.
TGTGCCAGCAGCTCGGCCCAGGGTCAGCCCCAGCATTTT
CASSSAQGQPQHF
>.|TRBJ2-7|TRBV4-1|.
TGCGCCAGCAGCCAAGGACCCTTCCCCGGGACACCATCCTACGAGCAGTACTTC
CASSQGPFPGTPSYEQYF